Following are 30 T cell receptor beta chains from one sample sequenced in a study of blood T cell repertoires in COVID-19. Clones were read by immunoSEQ multiplex PCR, and TCRdb kept only the in-frame ones, dropping some. Among some 300,000 clones, nearly 90% were seen once, and the ten largest hold roughly 2.9%. The sequenced sample was PBMCs or T cells enriched from blood (not recorded which). These receptors were taken from a woman between 50 and 59 years old who had been exposed to COVID-19.

The chain couples TRBV15 to TRBJ2-2, with no clear D. Germline V lookup: CDR1 LNHNV, CDR2 YYDKDF (reference sequence). V was clipped by 1 base and J by 4 bases, with 10 bases between them. This CDR3 contains 15 residues. CDR3 loop: CATSRGKTLTGELFF. CDR3 DNA sequence: TGTGCCACCAGCAGAGGGAAGACTCTCACCGGGGAGCTGTTTTTT. The complete variable domain, with remaining parts taken from reference TRBV15 and TRBJ2-2, reads DAMVIQNPRYQVTQFGKPVTLSCSQTLNHNVMYWYQQKSSQAPKLLFHYYDKDFNNEADTPDNFQSRRPNTSFCFLDIRSPGLGDTAMYLCATSRGKTLTGELFFGEGSRLTVL.

The chain carries TRBV3-1 (or the pseudogene TRBV3-2) and TRBJ2-2, with TRBD1 identical over 11 bases. CDR3 length equals 17 residues. V was pared by 4 bases and J by 5 bases, with 9 bases of the junction left unmatched. Germline loops: CDR1 LGHDT, CDR2 YNNKEL (reference sequence). The CDR3 spells CASSPPAGTGGTGELFF. DNA of the CDR3: TGTGCCAGCAGCCCACCCGCCGGGACAGGGGGGACCGGGGAGCTGTTTTTT.

V and J are TRBV7-9 and TRBJ1-4, with 8 positions matching TRBD1. CDR1 and CDR2 from the germline V gene are SEHNR and FQNEAQ (reference sequence). There are 15 residues in the CDR3. The junction had 9 bases not matched to a gene; V was cut back by 5 bases and J by 7 bases. This CDR3 reads CASSPTGGGPEKLFF. The CDR3 DNA follows: TGTGCCAGCAGCCCAACAGGGGGGGGCCCTGAAAAACTGTTTTTT.

This chain connects TRBV5-6 to TRBJ1-2, with a weak D call TRBD1 (6 bases). Germline CDR1 SGHDT, CDR2 YYEEEE. The germline V and J ends were trimmed by 6 bases and 4 bases, with 31 bases remaining between them. The CDR3 consists of 19 residues. Written as DNA, the CDR3 is TGTGCCAGCACCTCAGACCGCGGGGGGGACACCCTACCTTTCTATGGCTACACCTTC. It yields the protein CASTSDRGGDTLPFYGYTF.

Of note for this clone: The same CDR3 also results from other DNA sequences found in this sample. The chain uses TRBV19 and TRBJ1-5; 8 bases align to TRBD1. The CDR3 consists of 14 residues. The V segment lost 3 bases and the J segment 5 bases; nucleotides outside the gene matches: 3. CDR1 is LNHDA, CDR2 SQIVND, per germline (reference sequence). This chain's CDR3 is CASSISTGDQPQHF. CDR3 sequence (DNA): TGTGCCAGTAGTATTTCGACAGGGGATCAGCCCCAGCATTTT. Based on the CDR3 plus reference TRBV19 and TRBJ1-5, the full variable domain is DGGITQSPKYLFRKEGQNVTLSCEQNLNHDAMYWYRQDPGQGLRLIYYSQIVNDFQKGDIAEGYSVSREKKESFPLTVTSAQKNPTAFYLCASSISTGDQPQHFGDGTRLSIL.

This chain links TRBV18 with TRBJ2-1; 8 bases are a match to TRBD1. CDR1 and CDR2 from the germline V gene are KGHSH and LQKENI. With V trimmed by 1 base and J by 5 bases, 4 bases remained unmatched. CDR3 size: 15 residues. CDR3 sequence reads: CASSPRTGSHNEQFF. The CDR3 DNA follows: TGTGCCAGCTCACCACGGACAGGGTCCCACAATGAGCAGTTCTTC.

The chain links TRBV5-1 to TRBJ2-3; 8 bases are shared with TRBD1. The CDR3 loop spans 15 amino acids. Germline V CDR1 and CDR2: SGHRS, YFSETQ. The J segment lost 2 bases and the V segment lost 4 bases, leaving 6 bases of the junction unmatched. The CDR3 DNA is TGCGCCAGCAGCAAAGGACAGGGCTCCACAGATACGCAGTATTTT. It codes for CASSKGQGSTDTQYF.

The chain uses TRBV15 and TRBJ2-1; 10 nucleotides align to TRBD2. CDR1 and CDR2 from the germline V gene are LNHNV and YYDKDF (reference sequence). The length of the CDR3 is 14 residues. With V trimmed by 4 bases and J by 7 bases, 4 bases remained unmatched. CDR3 region: CATSKRGGGNEQFF. In DNA form, the CDR3 reads TGTGCCACCAGCAAGCGGGGGGGCGGAAATGAGCAGTTCTTC.

This clone showed up just once. The chain links TRBV18 to TRBJ2-2; TRBD2 is a possible D gene (5 bases). V gave up 2 bases and J gave up 3 bases, with 10 bases separating them. CDR3 size: 15 residues. Germline values: CDR1 KGHSH, CDR2 LQKENI. The CDR3 DNA reads as TGTGCCAGCTCACCATACAGAGCGGACACCGGGGAGCTGTTTTTT. This codes for CASSPYRADTGELFF. Looking up the rest from reference TRBV18 and TRBJ2-2 gives the full variable domain: NAGVMQNPRHLVRRRGQEARLRCSPMKGHSHVYWYRQLPEEGLKFMVYLQKENIIDESGMPKERFSAEFPKEGPSILRIQQVVRGDSAAYFCASSPYRADTGELFFGEGSRLTVL.

V gene TRBV10-1 combines with J gene TRBJ1-4; D is perhaps TRBD1 (5 bases). CDR1 WNHNN and CDR2 SYGVQD come from the germline V gene (reference sequence). V lost 5 bases and J lost 3, with 13 bases in between. The CDR3 extends over 15 amino acids. CDR3 region: CASSPSGTANEKLFF. The CDR3 DNA sequence: TGCGCCAGCAGTCCATCCGGGACTGCTAATGAAAAACTGTTTTTT.

Comment on this clone: The junction shows a germline mismatch at one end, possibly a read error. This rearrangement joins TRBV7-7 to TRBJ2-3, with D possibly TRBD2 on 6 matching bases. In germline, CDR1 is SSHAT, CDR2 FNYEAQ (reference sequence). CDR3 length equals 15 residues. CDR3 in amino acids: CASSPGTGITDTQYF. CDR3 nucleotide sequence: TGTGCTAGCAGCCCCGGGACTGGAATCACAGATACGCAGTATTTT.

CDR3 sequence reads: CASRGAWNTGELFF. In DNA form, the CDR3 reads TGTGCCAGCAGGGGGGCCTGGAACACCGGGGAGCTGTTTTTT. The rearrangement uses TRBV27 and TRBJ2-2; D perhaps matches TRBD1 (6 bases). Between the trimmed V and J ends, which lost 6 bases and 1 base, there was a span of 9 bases. The CDR3 totals 14 residues. Looked up from germline, CDR1 is MNHEY and CDR2 is SMNVEV (reference sequence).

The chain has TRBV5-1 and TRBJ2-3, with D possibly TRBD2 on 6 matching bases. The V end was cut by 4 bases, the J end by 2 bases, with 17 bases between. The CDR3 extends over 16 amino acids. CDR1 SGHRS and CDR2 YFSETQ come from the germline V gene. CDR3 loop: CASSPFSGGATDTQYF. DNA for the CDR3: TGCGCCAGCAGCCCGTTTTCCGGGGGAGCCACAGATACGCAGTATTTT.

The chain links TRBV3-1 (or the pseudogene TRBV3-2) to TRBJ2-7; 14 bases align to TRBD2. The V gene end was trimmed by 3 bases and the J gene end by 7 bases; junction bases not matched to a gene: 5. The CDR3 is 15 residues long. Germline V gene lookup returns CDR1 LGHDT and CDR2 YNNKEL (reference sequence). DNA of the CDR3: TGTGCCAGCAGCCAGAGACTAGCGGGGGGGCTAGAGCAGTACTTC. It translates to CASSQRLAGGLEQYF.

The CDR3 DNA reads as TGTGCCAGCAGTTTATCCCAAGAGTCACTTATAGTTGGCGAGCAGTACTTC. Amino acid sequence: CASSLSQESLIVGEQYF. The J gene is TRBJ2-7, the V gene TRBV27, with D hard to call. With 0 bases removed from V and 6 bases from J, the gap between germline ends came to 21 bases. The CDR3 length is 17 residues. Germline assignment: CDR1 MNHEY and CDR2 SMNVEV (reference sequence).

The V call is TRBV5-1, the J call TRBJ1-1; D is unresolved. Germline CDR1 and CDR2: SGHRS and YFSETQ. V gave up 4 bases and J gave up 7 bases, with 17 bases separating them. This CDR3 has 14 residues. CDR3 in DNA: TGCGCCAGCAGCCCGACTAACATACCCCTTGAAGCTTTCTTT. As protein: CASSPTNIPLEAFF.

This sequence joins TRBV30 and TRBJ2-1; the D is unclear. Germline CDR1 GTSNPN, CDR2 SVGIG (reference sequence). The CDR3 covers 15 residues. V lost 6 bases, J lost 3 bases, and 18 bases lay in between. The CDR3 is CACQTARSSYNEQFF. The CDR3, as DNA: TGTGCCTGCCAAACTGCCCGATCAAGCTACAATGAGCAGTTCTTC.

The CDR3 DNA sequence: TGTGCCAGCCAAACAGGGTATAATTCACCCCTCCACTTT. Translation gives CASQTGYNSPLHF. The V gene is TRBV19, the J gene TRBJ1-6; the D gene is possibly TRBD1 (6 bases). The CDR3 covers 13 residues. CDR1 and CDR2 from the germline V gene are LNHDA and SQIVND (reference sequence). Trimming left V 9 bases short and J 4 bases short, with 10 bases between.

This clone was counted only a few times. The chain couples TRBV30 to TRBJ1-4; D is undetermined. Deletions cut 6 bases from V and 0 bases from J, with 14 bases between. The length of the CDR3 is 15 residues. Looked up from germline, CDR1 is GTSNPN and CDR2 is SVGIG (reference sequence). CDR3 sequence (DNA): TGTGCCTGTAACGCTCTGGCTGCAACTAATGAAAAACTGTTTTTT. It specifies CACNALAATNEKLFF.

The rearrangement joins TRBV4-1 to TRBJ2-3, with TRBD2 identical over 14 bases. Germline V lookup: CDR1 MGHRA, CDR2 YSYEKL. V lost 0 bases, J lost 10 bases, and 3 bases stayed unmatched. The CDR3 sequence is 15 residues long. In nucleotides, the CDR3 is TGCGCCAGCAGCCAAGAGGGACTAGCGGGGGCATCGCAGTATTTT. This translates into CASSQEGLAGASQYF.

The chain joins TRBV7-9 to TRBJ1-2; 7 bases match TRBD1. Trimming at V came to 6 bases and at J to 1 base, leaving 8 bases not matched to a gene. Germline V gives CDR1 SEHNR, CDR2 FQNEAQ (reference sequence). The CDR3 covers 15 residues. In DNA, the CDR3 is TGTGCCAGCAGGACCGGGACAGCCAATAACTATGGCTACACCTTC. Amino acids: CASRTGTANNYGYTF.

This chain connects TRBV27 to TRBJ1-2; 7 bases are a match to TRBD1. The CDR3 is made up of 15 amino acids. The J segment lost 0 bases and the V segment lost 5 bases, leaving 6 bases of the junction unmatched. Germline V gene lookup returns CDR1 MNHEY and CDR2 SMNVEV (reference sequence). The CDR3 region has the DNA TGTGCCAGCAGTCCAAGGGGGCGGACTAACTATGGCTACACCTTC. Protein: CASSPRGRTNYGYTF.

The gene calls are TRBV11-3 and TRBJ2-1; tentative D call: TRBD1 (5 bases). This CDR3 contains 18 residues. V lost 5 bases, J lost 8 bases, and 28 bases lay in between. Germline V gene data show CDR1 as SGHNT and CDR2 as YENEEA. This CDR3 reads CASSPVPFQGDLRYEQFF. The CDR3 region has the DNA TGTGCCAGCAGCCCCGTGCCTTTCCAGGGTGACTTAAGGTATGAGCAGTTCTTC.

The chain carries TRBV5-5 and TRBJ1-6; D not certain. The V end lost 0 bases, the J end lost 10 bases, and 17 bases lay between the germline ends. The CDR3 covers 16 residues. Germline V gene sequence: CDR1 SGHKS, CDR2 YYEKEE (reference sequence). CDR3 nucleotide sequence: TGTGCCAGCAGCTTGGGTACCCCTTACTTTCCCTCACCCCTCCACTTT. Protein: CASSLGTPYFPSPLHF.

The V gene is TRBV7-2, the J gene TRBJ2-3, with a possible D match to TRBD2 (5 bases). Germline lookup yields CDR1 SGHTA and CDR2 FQGNSA. V dropped 0 bases and J dropped 6 bases, with 10 bases sitting between them. This CDR3 is built from 14 residues. Here the CDR3 reads CASSLASRADTQYF. The DNA of the CDR3 is TGTGCCAGCAGCTTAGCCTCGCGGGCGGATACGCAGTATTTT.

This CDR3 reads CASSPDRFENTGELFF. CDR3 nucleotides: TGTGCCAGCTCCCCTGACAGGTTTGAGAACACCGGGGAGCTGTTTTTT. The V gene is TRBV18, the J gene TRBJ2-2; D possibly corresponds to TRBD1 (6 bases). The CDR3 loop spans 16 amino acids. Germline CDR1 reads KGHSH; CDR2 reads LQKENI. Trimming pared 6 bases from V and 1 base from J, leaving 15 bases between.

The gene calls are TRBV5-1 and TRBJ2-1; D ambiguous. The CDR3 spans 13 residues. Looked up from germline, CDR1 is SGHRS and CDR2 is YFSETQ. V was cut by 0 bases and J by 4 bases, with 5 bases left in between. The CDR3 region is CASSLVGYNEQFF. DNA of the CDR3: TGCGCCAGCAGCTTGGTCGGTTACAATGAGCAGTTCTTC.

This chain uses TRBV10-3 with TRBJ1-2, with a weak D call TRBD1 (6 bases). Trimming removed 3 bases at V and 3 bases at J, with 11 bases between. Per germline, CDR1 ENHRY and CDR2 SYGVKD. The CDR3 is 14 amino acids. Here the CDR3 reads CAISDATGDYGYTF. CDR3 in DNA: TGTGCCATCAGTGATGCGACAGGAGACTATGGCTACACCTTC.

This clone was seen only once. Additional DNA sequences in this sample encode the identical CDR3. CDR3 residues: CASSVQANYGYTF. The CDR3 nucleotides read TGTGCCAGCAGTGTACAGGCTAACTATGGCTACACCTTC. The chain links TRBV2 to TRBJ1-2; D is perhaps TRBD1 (5 bases). Germline CDR1 SNHLY, CDR2 FYNNEI. The CDR3 is 13 residues long. Trimming cost V 4 bases and J 0 bases, with 6 bases left between them.

As to this clone: The final CDR3 position lacks the conserved phenylalanine or tryptophan, pointing to a likely read error. The DNA is left out, because the CDR3 cannot be placed on it with certainty; the CDR3 is given as TCRdb lists it. This chain uses TRBV23-1 with TRBJ1-2; the DNA was not used to check the table's D call, TRBD1. TRBV23-1 carries the ORF label, with uncertain function. Ends included, the CDR3 has 17 residues. The CDR3 sequence is CASSFPRVVQNITGMGI.